The present entry profiles one TCR beta chain with its context. Its antigen is undetermined. Expressed TCRB transcripts got sequenced, as all isolated RNA was reverse transcribed. Clones were read by immunoSEQ multiplex PCR, and TCRdb kept only the in-frame ones, dropping some. The table records under 400,000 clones, 15% to 20% of them present only once. This entry is derived from a study of beta chain features in type 1 diabetes. The study, taken as a whole, reports: A potential influence of HLA type upon TCRB rearrangement remained unresolved herein.

Germline V gene sequence: CDR1 SGDLS, CDR2 YYNGEE. V gave up 6 bases and J gave up 4 bases; unmatched junction bases: 7. The CDR3 loop spans 14 amino acids. CD4+ naive, central memory, regulatory and stem cell-like memory subsets were isolated by sorting on CD45RO/CCR7/CD25/CD127/CD95/CD27. Specimen: naive CD4+ T cells from blood. This sequence originates from a woman younger than 35 in good health. The chain is built from TRBV9 and TRBJ2-1, with 7 bases matching TRBD1. The CDR3 DNA follows: TGTGCCAGCAACCAGGGGGAGCGGTACAATGAGCAGTTCTTC. As protein: CASNQGERYNEQFF.